Reported below is one T cell receptor beta chain. Its antigen remains unidentified. The sample comes from a study of cytomegalovirus exposure and HLA in healthy donors. For the study at large: Across 350 to 500 genotyped donors, over 70% landed in the Caucasian-associated ancestry cluster.

Whole-study results and caveats: Roughly uniform sequencing depth across donors was assumed, possibly incorrectly. TCR beta sequences reportedly predicted most subjects' HLA-A and HLA-B alleles accurately. Later work associated approximately 17,000 TCR beta sequences with HLA alleles at 0.05 false discovery rate.

PCR amplification relied on 60 Vbeta primers (plus 13 Jbeta primers). Only in-frame clones appear in the TCRdb table, and some are missing; sequencing was by immunoSEQ multiplex PCR. Of 65,000 to 85,000 clones listed, 65% to 85% are singletons. Trimming removed 6 bases from V and 8 bases from J; junction bases left unmatched: 7. CDR1 MDHEN and CDR2 SYDVKM come from the germline V gene. This CDR3 region has 13 residues. The chain has TRBV28 and TRBJ2-4; TRBD1 aligns across 7 bases. What was sequenced was PBMCs. The TCR was taken from a woman aged 45-65 years in good health and CMV-seronegative. For the CDR3, the DNA is TGTGCCAGCAGACCCCCAACAGGGGACATTCAGTACTTC. Its protein product is CASRPPTGDIQYF.